A selection of T cell receptor beta chains follows, all from one sample in a study of OX40 agonist ivuxolimab in advanced cancers. Here immunoSEQ multiplex PCR was the method, and the copy in TCRdb shows in-frame clones only, minus some. The sample shows 48,000 or so clones, about nine tenths of them seen only once. Specimen: CD4+ or CD8+ T cells sorted from blood, collected in a trial of the OX40 agonist ivuxolimab. These TCRs come from an adult with an advanced solid tumor such as melanoma, head and neck, liver or kidney cancer. Each CDR3 is given with its conserved first and last residue. Each record gives: D gene, V gene, CDR3 protein. D genes are given only for firm matches.

TRBD2 TRBV15 CATSRESMASGYNEQFF
. TRBV6-4 CASSEGEVGEQFF
. TRBV2 CASSARVANEKLFF
TRBD1 TRBV27 CASSLWGTGIYEQYF
TRBD1 TRBV7-9 CASSAQGAGSPLHF
. TRBV5-8 CASSLGLAGISNQPQHF
TRBD1 TRBV6-1 CASSETGTGGLNTEAFF
. TRBV7-6 CASSFVVGGEIQETQYF
. TRBV29-1 CSVEEGGSNADTQYF
. TRBV6-5 CASSLGQWAVNTEAFF
. TRBV2 CASRDPLDEKLFF
. TRBV19 CASSIEGGREKLFF
TRBD2 TRBV9 CASSVSTSGALTNTGELFF
. TRBV27 CASSLGWNQPQHF
TRBD1 TRBV19 CASSPGTEPNSYGANVLTF
TRBD1 TRBV11-1 CASSSGTATDTQYF
TRBD2 TRBV6-6 CASSYSAGGRNTQYF
TRBD2 TRBV10-2 CASSELGLAGDGNEQFF
. TRBV19 CASSMWDSTGELFF
TRBD2 TRBV7-9 CASSLGLEGWREQFF
TRBD1 TRBV27 CASSLLDRGTFNSPLHF
TRBD1 TRBV4-1 CASSQEIQGANYGYTF
. TRBV4-1 CASSPRSYNEQFF
. TRBV15 CATSREAGSDTQYF
TRBD1 TRBV30 CAWSGDRGHEQYF
. TRBV5-1 CASSFVWATGELFF
. TRBV19 CASSIRDYNSPLHF
TRBD2 TRBV19 CASSSGGIAMTSGANVLTF
TRBD2 TRBV6-1 CASRGLAGSRDTQYF
. TRBV6-1 CASSSGTDGGYEQYF
. TRBV7-9 CASSLGPQETQYF
. TRBV9 CASSPRDREVEKLFF
TRBD1 TRBV5-1 CASSLGQGTYNSPLHF
TRBD1 TRBV6-1 CASSETGGTGDGETQYF
. TRBV5-6 CASSLESVTDTQYF
. TRBV4-1 CASSHRGGPEAFF
TRBD1 TRBV5-5 CASSLGQGANTEAFF
TRBD2 TRBV4-1 CASSQVTSGYNEQFF
TRBD2 TRBV10-1 CASSELLAGGTDTQYF
. TRBV30 CAWSVLGSTDTQYF
. TRBV11-2 CASSLARSYGYTF
. TRBV27 CASSLHSGINTEAFF
TRBD2 TRBV4-1 CASSPWTSGGVAYEQFF
. TRBV7-9 CASSLVSRANVLTF
. TRBV27 CASSYLVGDTEAFF
. TRBV6-4 CASSAGDASTDTQYF
. TRBV15 CATSRDREGGDEKLFF